The 8 T cell receptor beta chains presented below share a single source sample, sequenced in a study of human T cells and chemical hapten exposure. The time point was: patch test 1, 2 weeks after DPC sensitization. The sample's treatment: therapeutic diphenylcyclopropenone sensitization with weekly scalp DPC. TCRdb recomputed calls from the RACE reads with MiXCR, one row per CDR3 protein. The profile covers around 71,000 distinct CDR3 sequences, with 9.8% appearing a single time and roughly 3.3% taken by the ten largest. The sequences come from whole blood, collected in connection with sensitization to the hapten diphenylcyclopropenone (DPC). These receptors originate from a woman between 40 and 50 years old with alopecia areata. Some clones in this sample may be carry-over from other donors' samples.

This clonotype was seen ten or more times. J is TRBJ1-2 and V is TRBV12-3 or TRBV12-4; possible D gene TRBD1, 6 bases. V was pared by 4 bases and J by 5 bases, with 11 bases between. The CDR3 extends over 13 amino acids. The CDR3 DNA reads TGTGCCAGCAGTTCACAGGGCCCTTATGGCTACACCTTC. Translating gives CASSSQGPYGYTF.

This clonotype was detected many times. The chain links TRBV7-9 to TRBJ2-3, with D perhaps matching TRBD1 (5 bases). The CDR3 covers 15 residues. Germline values: CDR1 SEHNR, CDR2 FQNEAQ (reference sequence). V was trimmed by 2 bases and J by 5 bases, leaving 14 bases between them. The CDR3 reads CASSLSSGSVDTQYF. The CDR3 coding sequence is TGTGCCAGCAGCTTATCTTCAGGGTCCGTAGATACGCAGTATTTT.

This clonotype has only a few counts. V is TRBV5-4 and J is TRBJ1-1; D is unresolved. V lost 0 bases, J lost 2 bases, and 11 bases lay in between. CDR3 length: 15 amino acids. Germline CDR1 SGHNT, CDR2 YYREEE (reference sequence). The CDR3 bases are TGTGCCAGCAGCTTGGGAGGGTTTGGAAACACTGAAGCTTTCTTT. Protein: CASSLGGFGNTEAFF. Full variable domain (remainder filled in from reference TRBV5-4 and TRBJ1-1): ETGVTQSPTHLIKTRGQQVTLRCSSQSGHNTVSWYQQALGQGPQFIFQYYREEENGRGNFPPRFSGLQFPNYSSELNVNALELDDSALYLCASSLGGFGNTEAFFGQGTRLTVV.

This clonotype was seen a few times. CDR3: CASSQDQRGGLAKNIQYF. CDR3 nucleotide sequence: TGTGCCAGCAGCCAAGACCAGCGGGGGGGCCTAGCCAAAAACATTCAGTACTTC. The chain carries TRBV4-2 and TRBJ2-4, with TRBD2 identical over 10 bases. This CDR3 comprises 18 residues. With V trimmed by 0 bases and J by 0 bases, 5 bases remained unmatched. CDR1 and CDR2 (germline): LGHNA, YNFKEQ.

This clonotype turned up a few times. The chain links TRBV5-1 to TRBJ2-1; 7 bases map to TRBD1. The CDR3 loop spans 15 amino acids. The V segment lost 4 bases and the J segment 0 bases; nucleotides outside the gene matches: 4. Germline CDR1 and CDR2: SGHRS and YFSETQ. The DNA of the CDR3 is TGCGCCAGCAGCGGAACAGGGGTCTCCTACAATGAGCAGTTCTTC. Translating it yields CASSGTGVSYNEQFF.

This clonotype was counted many times. The chain couples TRBV4-3 to TRBJ1-5; tentative D call: TRBD1 (5 bases). Germline loops: CDR1 LGHNA, CDR2 YSLEER. Trimming pared 0 bases from V and 9 bases from J, leaving 21 bases between. The length of the CDR3 is 17 residues. Here the CDR3 DNA reads TGCGCCAGCAGCCAAGATTACGGCAGGAATCAGGGTCGGCCCCAGCATTTT. This gives the protein CASSQDYGRNQGRPQHF.

This clonotype was counted at least ten times. J is TRBJ2-3 and V is TRBV7-2, with 8 bases that match TRBD2. Trimming took 4 bases from V and 2 from J; bases not matched to a gene: 5. The V gene's germline CDR1 is SGHTA and CDR2 FQGNSA. The CDR3 is 15 residues long. CDR3 coding DNA: TGTGCCAGCAGCTCCACTAGCGGAAACACAGATACGCAGTATTTT. Protein sequence: CASSSTSGNTDTQYF.

This clonotype has ten or more counts. This rearrangement joins TRBV7-2 to TRBJ2-2; D uncertain. Germline V gene data show CDR1 as SGHTA and CDR2 as FQGNSA. The CDR3 spans 14 residues. With 4 bases removed from V and 6 bases from J, the gap between germline ends came to 12 bases. Here the CDR3 reads CASSSVLGSGELFF. CDR3 DNA sequence: TGTGCCAGCAGCTCCGTTTTGGGGTCCGGGGAGCTGTTTTTT. Filled out from reference TRBV7-2 and TRBJ2-2, the complete variable domain reads GAGVSQSPSNKVTEKGKDVELRCDPISGHTALYWYRQSLGQGLEFLIYFQGNSAPDKSGLPSDRFSAERTGGSVSTLTIQRTQQEDSAVYLCASSSVLGSGELFFGEGSRLTVL.